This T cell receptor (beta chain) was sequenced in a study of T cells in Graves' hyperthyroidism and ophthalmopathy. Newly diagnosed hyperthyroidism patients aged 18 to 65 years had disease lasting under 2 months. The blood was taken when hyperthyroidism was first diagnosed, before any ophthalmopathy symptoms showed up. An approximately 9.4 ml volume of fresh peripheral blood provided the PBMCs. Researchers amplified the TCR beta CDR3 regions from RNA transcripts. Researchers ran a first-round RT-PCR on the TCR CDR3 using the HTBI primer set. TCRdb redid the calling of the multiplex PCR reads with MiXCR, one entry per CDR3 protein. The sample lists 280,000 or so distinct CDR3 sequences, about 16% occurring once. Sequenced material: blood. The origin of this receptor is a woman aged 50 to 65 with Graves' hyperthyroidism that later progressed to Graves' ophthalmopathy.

Here the CDR3 DNA reads TGTGCCAGCAGTGAAAGTGCATCTGGAAACACCATATATTTT. Its protein product is CASSESASGNTIYF. The chain is built from TRBV6-1 and TRBJ1-3, with unresolved D. The germline V and J ends were trimmed by 2 bases and 1 base, with 6 bases remaining between them. The CDR3 totals 14 residues. Looked up from germline, CDR1 is MNHNS and CDR2 is SASEGT.